What follows are 7 T cell receptor beta chains derived from one specimen sequenced in a study of blood T cells in healthy people across ages (dated by TCRdb to the mid-2010s). Library preparation employed 5' RACE. Data came from an Illumina HiSeq 2500. A second PCR of roughly 7 to 11 cycles was performed with a sample-barcoded 5' primer and a J-beta primer mix. TCRdb reworked the public reads: Q25 trimming with fastp, MiXCR clone assembly, productive beta chains retained. Rows with a matching CDR3 protein are joined into one entry that keeps the most common DNA and genes. For this sample the table gives over a million distinct CDR3 sequences, of which roughly 40% were detected only once. 7.9% of the sample comes from the top ten. What was sequenced was blood. The receptors derive from a woman younger than 30 in good health.

The gene calls are TRBV12-3 or TRBV12-4 and TRBJ2-7, with D possibly TRBD1 on 6 matching bases. V was shortened by 6 bases and J by 3 bases, with 15 bases between the two germline ends. The CDR3 has 14 amino acids. The CDR3 protein is CASSPGQPYYEQYF. The CDR3 bases are TGTGCCAGCAGCCCGGGACAACCCTACTACGAGCAGTACTTC.

The chain couples TRBV10-3 to TRBJ2-1; D might be TRBD1 or TRBD2, each matching 5 bases. The V gene lost 4 bases and the J gene lost 2 bases, with 12 bases spanning the gap. The CDR3 covers 15 residues. CDR1 ENHRY and CDR2 SYGVKD come from the germline V gene. CDR3 loop: CAISGGPQTYNEQFF. DNA for the CDR3: TGTGCCATCAGTGGGGGACCCCAAACCTACAATGAGCAGTTCTTC.

The chain combines TRBV4-2 with TRBJ1-1; D gene unclear. The CDR3 has 12 residues. The germline V gene has CDR1 LGHNA and CDR2 YNFKEQ. Trimming took off 1 base at V and 10 bases at J, with 10 bases between the two ends. CDR3: CASSQGKERAFF. CDR3 DNA sequence: TGTGCCAGCAGCCAAGGGAAGGAGAGAGCTTTCTTT.

This clonotype was recorded once. The chain joins TRBV20-1 to TRBJ2-1; D remains unclear. The V end was cut by 3 bases, the J end by 7 bases, with 16 bases between. CDR3 length equals 14 residues. Germline V CDR1 and CDR2: DFQATT, SNEGSKA (reference sequence). The CDR3 DNA reads as TGCAGTGCTAGTAGTCCCCAAGGGCCGAATGAGCAGTTCTTC. Amino acid sequence: CSASSPQGPNEQFF.

The chain carries TRBV4-1 and TRBJ1-2; weak D call: TRBD1 (6 bases). CDR3 size: 16 residues. V was clipped by 4 bases and J by 3 bases, with 18 bases between them. Germline loops: CDR1 MGHRA, CDR2 YSYEKL. CDR3 residues: CASSPQYRGDDYGYTF. For the CDR3, the DNA is TGCGCCAGCAGCCCACAATATAGGGGGGATGACTATGGCTACACCTTC.

This rearrangement joins TRBV12-3 or TRBV12-4 to TRBJ2-1; 8 bases match TRBD2. The length of the CDR3 is 15 residues. V lost 4 bases, J lost 5 bases, and 7 bases stayed unmatched. DNA for the CDR3: TGTGCCAGCAGTTCCCGGGAGGGGCGCAACAATGAGCAGTTCTTC. It codes for CASSSREGRNNEQFF.

V is TRBV28 and J is TRBJ2-5; weak D call: TRBD2 (6 bases). CDR3 size: 17 residues. V lost 2 bases and J 1 base, leaving 17 bases between the germline ends. In germline, CDR1 is MDHEN, CDR2 SYDVKM. CDR3 sequence (DNA): TGTGCCAGCAGTTTAAGGGCGGGACGGGACCTCCAAGAGACCCAGTACTTC. The encoded protein is CASSLRAGRDLQETQYF.